This TCR beta chain stems from a study of blood T cell repertoires in COVID-19. Study at large: Samples representing acute and convalescent COVID-19 were sourced from the United States, Italy and Spain. PBMCs, B-cell-depleted T cells, or T cells were the source of the cDNA or gDNA that made up the material.

Authors' analysis steps: Reference gene primers were amplified, and this amplification served to estimate nucleated cell counts. Assay: immunoSEQ multiplex PCR; the TCRdb copy retains only in-frame clones and omits some. The V and J calls and clone size are taken from that table; D and trimming were inferred from the DNA. Of 130,000 or so clones listed, roughly 79% were seen once; the top ten hold about 8%. CDR1 is LNHDA, CDR2 SQIVND, per germline (reference sequence). There are 15 residues in the CDR3. Germline trimming cut 5 bases from V and 0 bases from J; bases unmatched to any gene: 3. This sequence was found in an older woman with active or convalescent COVID-19. The gene calls are TRBV19 and TRBJ2-7; 11 nucleotides match TRBD2. Sequencing was performed on peripheral blood. CDR3 coding DNA: TGTGCCAGTAGTGCCACTAGCGGGGGCTCCTACGAGCAGTACTTC. This encodes CASSATSGGSYEQYF.